The 8 T cell receptor beta chains given below trace back to one sample, sequenced in a study of blood T cell repertoires in COVID-19. TCRdb's table, derived via immunoSEQ multiplex PCR, lists solely in-frame clones and lacks some. Of 150,000 to 200,000 clones listed, about 80% were seen once; the top ten hold roughly 2%. Sequencing used peripheral blood. The receptors were sampled from a woman of 80 years or more with acute or convalescent COVID-19.

The chain recombines TRBV30 with TRBJ1-1; TRBD1 aligns across 11 bases. The CDR3 has 13 residues. V trimming: 5 bases; J trimming: 3 bases; junction bases outside the gene matches: 2. CDR1 GTSNPN and CDR2 SVGIG come from the germline V gene (reference sequence). For the CDR3, the DNA is TGTGCCTGGGGGGACAGGGGGGACACTGAAGCTTTCTTT. This translates into CAWGDRGDTEAFF.

A word on this clone: Its ends do not fully match the called genes, so a read error is possible. This sequence joins TRBV7-9 and TRBJ1-4, with D perhaps TRBD1 (6 bases). Per the germline V gene, CDR1 is SEHNR and CDR2 is FQNEAQ (reference sequence). The CDR3 length is 13 residues. The CDR3 nucleotides are TGTGCCAGCAGCTTAGAGAACAGGGCCCCGCCGAATTTT. Translating gives CASSLENRAPPNF.

The chain recombines TRBV18 with TRBJ1-4; D remains ambiguous. This CDR3 comprises 13 residues. In germline, CDR1 is KGHSH, CDR2 LQKENI. Deletions cut 8 bases from V and 3 bases from J, with 10 bases between. CDR3 bases: TGTGCCAGCACCGAGATGGCTAATGAAAAACTGTTTTTT. It specifies CASTEMANEKLFF.

The rearrangement uses TRBV23-1 and TRBJ1-3; 10 positions match TRBD1. TRBV23-1 counts as an open reading frame of uncertain function. V gave up 3 bases and J gave up 2 bases; unmatched junction bases: 19. This CDR3 is 21 amino acids long. DNA of the CDR3: TGCGCCAGCAGTCACGATGCCTCCGGGACAGGGGATCGGGTTGCTGGAAACACCATATATTTT. This translates into CASSHDASGTGDRVAGNTIYF.

The chain recombines TRBV5-1 with TRBJ2-7, with 7 bases that match TRBD2. The CDR3 length is 16 residues. CDR1 is SGHRS, CDR2 YFSETQ, per germline. V lost 3 bases, J lost 3 bases, and 12 bases stayed unmatched. CDR3 residues: CASSSPKGRDGYEQYF. CDR3 coding DNA: TGCGCCAGCAGCTCCCCTAAGGGGAGGGACGGCTACGAGCAGTACTTC.

This rearrangement joins TRBV19 to TRBJ2-3; 15 bases map to TRBD2. In germline, CDR1 is LNHDA, CDR2 SQIVND (reference sequence). J gave up 5 bases and V 8 bases, and 8 bases lay outside the gene matches. This CDR3 is 16 amino acids long. CDR3 DNA sequence: TGTGCCAGTCGGACTAGCGGGAGGGCCAAGGGAGATACGCAGTATTTT. It yields the protein CASRTSGRAKGDTQYF.

The chain combines TRBV7-2 with TRBJ2-7, with 11 nucleotides matching TRBD1. The CDR3 runs to 14 residues. Trimming cost V 2 bases and J 6 bases; bases outside gene matches: 3. Germline assignment: CDR1 SGHTA and CDR2 FQGNSA. The CDR3: CASSLFGTGGEQYF. The CDR3 bases are TGTGCCAGCAGCTTATTCGGGACAGGGGGCGAGCAGTACTTC.

As to this clone: Being one base from a much bigger clone, this may be a read error. The same CDR3 arises from other DNA sequences in this sample as well. The V call is TRBV7-9, the J call TRBJ2-3, with D uncertain. CDR1 SEHNR and CDR2 FQNEAQ come from the germline V gene (reference sequence). V was shortened by 4 bases and J by 3 bases, with 2 bases between the two germline ends. The CDR3 is made up of 11 amino acids. The CDR3 loop reads CASSSTDTQYF. In DNA, the CDR3 is TGTGCCAGCAGCTCAACAGATACGCAGTATTTT.